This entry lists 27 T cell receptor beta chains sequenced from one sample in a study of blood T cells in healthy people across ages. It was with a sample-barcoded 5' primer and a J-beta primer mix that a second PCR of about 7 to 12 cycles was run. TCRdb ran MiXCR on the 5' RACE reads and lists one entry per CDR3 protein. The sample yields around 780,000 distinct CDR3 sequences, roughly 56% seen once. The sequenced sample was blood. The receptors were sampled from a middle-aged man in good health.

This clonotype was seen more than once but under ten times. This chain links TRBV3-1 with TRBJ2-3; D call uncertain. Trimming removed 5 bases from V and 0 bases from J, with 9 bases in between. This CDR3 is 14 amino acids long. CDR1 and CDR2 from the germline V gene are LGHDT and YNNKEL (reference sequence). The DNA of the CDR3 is TGTGCCAGCAGCTTTGACGGGAGCACAGATACGCAGTATTTT. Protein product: CASSFDGSTDTQYF.

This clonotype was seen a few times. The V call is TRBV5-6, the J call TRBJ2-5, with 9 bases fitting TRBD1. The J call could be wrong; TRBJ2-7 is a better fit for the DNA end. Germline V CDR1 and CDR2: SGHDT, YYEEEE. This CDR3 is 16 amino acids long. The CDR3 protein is CASSLSRTGELNEQYF. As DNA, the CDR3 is TGTGCCAGCAGTTTGTCTAGGACAGGGGAGTTAAACGAGCAGTACTTC.

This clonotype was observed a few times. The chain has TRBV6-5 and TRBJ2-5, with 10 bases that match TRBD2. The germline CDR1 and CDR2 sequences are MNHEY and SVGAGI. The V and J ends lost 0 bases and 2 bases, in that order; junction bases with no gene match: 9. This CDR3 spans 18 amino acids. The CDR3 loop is CASSYSFRTSGDQETQYF. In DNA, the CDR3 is TGTGCCAGCAGTTACTCGTTTCGGACTAGCGGCGATCAAGAGACCCAGTACTTC.

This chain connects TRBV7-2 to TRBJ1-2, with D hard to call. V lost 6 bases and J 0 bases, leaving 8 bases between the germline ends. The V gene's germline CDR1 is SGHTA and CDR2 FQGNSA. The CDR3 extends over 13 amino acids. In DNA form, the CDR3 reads TGTGCCAGCAGTGTCGCAGCTAACTATGGCTACACCTTC. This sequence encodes CASSVAANYGYTF.

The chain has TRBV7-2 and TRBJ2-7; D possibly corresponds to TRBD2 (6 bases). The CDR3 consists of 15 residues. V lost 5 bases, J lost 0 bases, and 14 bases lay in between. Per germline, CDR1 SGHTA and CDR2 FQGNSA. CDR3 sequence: CASSPPGLYSYEQYF. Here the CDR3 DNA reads TGTGCCAGCAGCCCCCCGGGACTGTACTCCTACGAGCAGTACTTC.

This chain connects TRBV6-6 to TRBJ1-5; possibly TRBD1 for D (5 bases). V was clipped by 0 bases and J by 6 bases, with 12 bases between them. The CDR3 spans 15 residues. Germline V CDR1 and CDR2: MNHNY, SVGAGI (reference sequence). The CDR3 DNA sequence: TGTGCCAGCAGTTACTCGACGGAGGGGACTCAGCCCCAGCATTTT. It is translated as CASSYSTEGTQPQHF.

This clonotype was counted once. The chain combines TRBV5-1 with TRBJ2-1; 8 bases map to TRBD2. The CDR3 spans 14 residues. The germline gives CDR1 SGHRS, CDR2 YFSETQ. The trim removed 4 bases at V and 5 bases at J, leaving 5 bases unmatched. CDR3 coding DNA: TGCGCCAGCAGCACGGGAGGGGGGAACAATGAGCAGTTCTTC. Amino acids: CASSTGGGNNEQFF.

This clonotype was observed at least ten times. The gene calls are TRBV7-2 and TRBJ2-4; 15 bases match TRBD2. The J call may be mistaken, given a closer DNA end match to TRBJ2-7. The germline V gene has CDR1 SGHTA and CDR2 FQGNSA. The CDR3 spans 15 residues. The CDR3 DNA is TGTGCCAGCAGCTTGGGACTAGCGGGAGGCTACGAGCAGTACTTC. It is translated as CASSLGLAGGYEQYF.

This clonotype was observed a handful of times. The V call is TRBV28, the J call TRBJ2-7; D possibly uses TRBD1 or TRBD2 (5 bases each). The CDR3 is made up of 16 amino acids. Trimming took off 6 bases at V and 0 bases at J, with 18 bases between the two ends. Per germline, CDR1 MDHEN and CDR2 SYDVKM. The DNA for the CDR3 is TGTGCCAGCAGCTCCGAGGGGCAGTCCGACTCCTACGAGCAGTACTTC. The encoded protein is CASSSEGQSDSYEQYF.

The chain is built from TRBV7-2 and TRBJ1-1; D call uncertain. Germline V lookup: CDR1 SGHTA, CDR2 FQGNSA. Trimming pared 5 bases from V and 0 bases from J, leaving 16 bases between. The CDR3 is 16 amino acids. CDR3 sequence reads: CASSPRPTIMNTEAFF. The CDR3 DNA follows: TGTGCCAGCAGCCCGCGACCGACTATCATGAACACTGAAGCTTTCTTT.

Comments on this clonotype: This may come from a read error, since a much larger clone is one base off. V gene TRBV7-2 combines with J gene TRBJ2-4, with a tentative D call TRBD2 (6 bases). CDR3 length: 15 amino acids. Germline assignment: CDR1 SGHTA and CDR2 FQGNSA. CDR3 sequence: CASSSQTGLKTIQYF. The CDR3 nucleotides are TGTGCCAGCAGCTCCCAAACGGGACTTAAAACCATTCAGTACTTC.

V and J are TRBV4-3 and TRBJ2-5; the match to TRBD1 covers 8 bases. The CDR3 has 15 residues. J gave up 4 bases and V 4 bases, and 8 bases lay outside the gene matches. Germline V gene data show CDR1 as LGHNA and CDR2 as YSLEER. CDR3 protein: CASSPNRGRPETQYF. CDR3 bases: TGCGCCAGCAGCCCGAACAGGGGGAGGCCAGAGACCCAGTACTTC.

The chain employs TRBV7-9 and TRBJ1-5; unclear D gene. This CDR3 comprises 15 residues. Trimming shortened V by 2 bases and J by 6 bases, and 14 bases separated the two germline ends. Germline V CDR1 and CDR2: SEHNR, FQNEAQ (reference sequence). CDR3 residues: CASSLSGDWTQPQHF. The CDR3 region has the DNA TGTGCCAGCAGCTTATCGGGAGATTGGACTCAGCCCCAGCATTTT. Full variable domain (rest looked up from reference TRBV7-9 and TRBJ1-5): DTGVSQNPRHKITKRGQNVTFRCDPISEHNRLYWYRQTLGQGPEFLTYFQNEAQLEKSRLLSDRFSAERPKGSFSTLEIQRTEQGDSAMYLCASSLSGDWTQPQHFGDGTRLSIL.

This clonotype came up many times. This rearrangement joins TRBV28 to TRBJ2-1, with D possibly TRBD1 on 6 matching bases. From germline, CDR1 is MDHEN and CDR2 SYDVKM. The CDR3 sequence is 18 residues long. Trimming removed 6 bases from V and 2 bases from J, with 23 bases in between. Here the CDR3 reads CASSGLNIQGGPYNEQFF. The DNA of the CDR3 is TGTGCCAGCAGCGGTTTAAACATACAAGGGGGTCCCTACAATGAGCAGTTCTTC. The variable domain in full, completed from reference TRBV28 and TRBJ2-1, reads DVKVTQSSRYLVKRTGEKVFLECVQDMDHENMFWYRQDPGLGLRLIYFSYDVKMKEKGDIPEGYSVSREKKERFSLILESASTNQTSMYLCASSGLNIQGGPYNEQFFGPGTRLTVL.

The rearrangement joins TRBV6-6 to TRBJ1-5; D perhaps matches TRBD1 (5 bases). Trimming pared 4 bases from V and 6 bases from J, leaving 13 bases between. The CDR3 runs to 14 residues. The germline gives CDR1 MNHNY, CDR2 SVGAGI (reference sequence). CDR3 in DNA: TGTGCCAGCAGTTGGTATTATGGGGGTCAGCCCCAGCATTTT. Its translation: CASSWYYGGQPQHF.

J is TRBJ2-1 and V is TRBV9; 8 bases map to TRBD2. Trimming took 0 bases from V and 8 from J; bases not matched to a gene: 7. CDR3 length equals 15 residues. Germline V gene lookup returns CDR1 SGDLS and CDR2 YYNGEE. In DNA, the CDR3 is TGTGCCAGCAGCGTAGTGCATAGCGGGACCCATGAGCAGTTCTTC. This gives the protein CASSVVHSGTHEQFF.

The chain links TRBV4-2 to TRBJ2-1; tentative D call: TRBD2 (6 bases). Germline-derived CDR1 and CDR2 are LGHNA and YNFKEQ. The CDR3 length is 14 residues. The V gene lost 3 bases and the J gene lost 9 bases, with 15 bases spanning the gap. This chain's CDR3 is CASSQREGPSEQFF. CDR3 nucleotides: TGTGCCAGCAGCCAGCGGGAAGGGCCCAGTGAGCAGTTCTTC.

CDR3 amino acids: CASSGEGGFQPQHF. CDR3 in DNA: TGTGCCAGCAGTGGAGAAGGCGGGTTTCAGCCCCAGCATTTT. The chain uses TRBV6-1 and TRBJ1-5; D gene uncertain. The CDR3 sequence is 14 residues long. V shed 4 bases and J shed 6 bases, with 13 bases lying between them. CDR1 and CDR2 from the germline V gene are MNHNS and SASEGT.

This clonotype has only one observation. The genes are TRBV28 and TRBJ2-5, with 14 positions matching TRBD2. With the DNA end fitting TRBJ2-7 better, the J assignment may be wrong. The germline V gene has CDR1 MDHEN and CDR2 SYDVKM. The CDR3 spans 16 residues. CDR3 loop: CASSSGTSGRGSEQYF. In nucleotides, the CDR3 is TGTGCCAGCAGCTCCGGGACTAGCGGGAGAGGCTCCGAGCAGTACTTC.

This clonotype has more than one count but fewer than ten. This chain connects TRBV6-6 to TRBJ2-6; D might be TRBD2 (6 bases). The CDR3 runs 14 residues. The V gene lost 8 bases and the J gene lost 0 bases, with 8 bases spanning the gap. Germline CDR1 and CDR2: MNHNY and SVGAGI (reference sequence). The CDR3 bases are TGTGCCAGCCGGGGGACCTCTGGGGCCAACGTCCTGACTTTC. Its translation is CASRGTSGANVLTF.

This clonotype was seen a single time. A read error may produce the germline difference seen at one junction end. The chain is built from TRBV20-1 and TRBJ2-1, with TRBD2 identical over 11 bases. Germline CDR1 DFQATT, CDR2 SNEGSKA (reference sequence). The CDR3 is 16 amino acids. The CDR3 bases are TGCAGCGCTAGAGATATAGGGGTAGCGGGAGGGGATGAGCAGTTCTTC. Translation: CSARDIGVAGGDEQFF.

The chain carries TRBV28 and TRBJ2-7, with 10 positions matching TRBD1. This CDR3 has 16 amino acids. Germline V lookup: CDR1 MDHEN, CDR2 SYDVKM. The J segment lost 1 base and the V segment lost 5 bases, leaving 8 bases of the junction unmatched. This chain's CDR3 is CASSKPPGQGSYEQYF. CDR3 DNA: TGTGCCAGCAGTAAACCTCCGGGACAGGGGTCCTACGAGCAGTACTTC. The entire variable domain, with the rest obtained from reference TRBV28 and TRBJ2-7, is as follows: DVKVTQSSRYLVKRTGEKVFLECVQDMDHENMFWYRQDPGLGLRLIYFSYDVKMKEKGDIPEGYSVSREKKERFSLILESASTNQTSMYLCASSKPPGQGSYEQYFGPGTRLTVT.

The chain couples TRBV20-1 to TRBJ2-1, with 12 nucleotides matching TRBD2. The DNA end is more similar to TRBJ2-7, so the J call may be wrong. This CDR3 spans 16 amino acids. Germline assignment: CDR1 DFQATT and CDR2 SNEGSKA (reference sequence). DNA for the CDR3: TGCAGTGCTAGAGATCTAGCGGGAGGGCCACCATACGAGCAGTACTTC. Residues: CSARDLAGGPPYEQYF.

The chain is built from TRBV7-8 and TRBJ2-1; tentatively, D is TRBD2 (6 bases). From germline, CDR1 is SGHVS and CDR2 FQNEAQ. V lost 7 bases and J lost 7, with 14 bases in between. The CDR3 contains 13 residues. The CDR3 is CASTRLRDNEQFF. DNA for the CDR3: TGTGCCAGCACCCGTTTGCGGGATAATGAGCAGTTCTTC.

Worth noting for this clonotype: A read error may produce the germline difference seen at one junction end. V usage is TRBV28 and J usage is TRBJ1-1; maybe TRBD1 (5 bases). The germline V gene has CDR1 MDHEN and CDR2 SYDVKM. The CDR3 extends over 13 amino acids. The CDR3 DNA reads TGTGCCAGCAGGGATCAGGGTTACACCGAAGCTTTCTTT. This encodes CASRDQGYTEAFF. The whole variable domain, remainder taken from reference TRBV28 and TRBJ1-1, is DVKVTQSSRYLVKRTGEKVFLECVQDMDHENMFWYRQDPGLGLRLIYFSYDVKMKEKGDIPEGYSVSREKKERFSLILESASTNQTSMYLCASRDQGYTEAFFGQGTRLTVV.

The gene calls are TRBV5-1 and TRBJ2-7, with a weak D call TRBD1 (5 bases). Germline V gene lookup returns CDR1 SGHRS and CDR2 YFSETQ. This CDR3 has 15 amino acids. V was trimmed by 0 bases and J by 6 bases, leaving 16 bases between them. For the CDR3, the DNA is TGCGCCAGCAGCTTGGCCCCAGGGAATTATGCCGAGCAGTACTTC. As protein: CASSLAPGNYAEQYF.

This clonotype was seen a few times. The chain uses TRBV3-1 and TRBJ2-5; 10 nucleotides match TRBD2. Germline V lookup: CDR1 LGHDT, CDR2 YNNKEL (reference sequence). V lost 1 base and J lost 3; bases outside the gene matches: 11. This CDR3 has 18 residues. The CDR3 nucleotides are TGTGCCAGCAGCCAAGGTGCTAGCGGGAGACTAAATGAAGAGACCCAGTACTTC. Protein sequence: CASSQGASGRLNEETQYF.